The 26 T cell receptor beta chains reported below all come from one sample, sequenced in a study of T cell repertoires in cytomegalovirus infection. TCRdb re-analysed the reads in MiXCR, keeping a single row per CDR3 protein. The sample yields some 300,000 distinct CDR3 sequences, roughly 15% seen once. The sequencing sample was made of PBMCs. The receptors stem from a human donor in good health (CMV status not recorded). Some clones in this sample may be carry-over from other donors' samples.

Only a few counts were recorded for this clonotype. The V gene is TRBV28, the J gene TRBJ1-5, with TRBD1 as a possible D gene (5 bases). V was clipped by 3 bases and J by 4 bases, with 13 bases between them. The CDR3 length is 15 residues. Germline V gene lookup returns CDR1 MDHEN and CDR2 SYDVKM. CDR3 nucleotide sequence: TGTGCCAGCAGTTTGTCGGGGCTGGTGAATCAGCCCCAGCATTTT. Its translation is CASSLSGLVNQPQHF.

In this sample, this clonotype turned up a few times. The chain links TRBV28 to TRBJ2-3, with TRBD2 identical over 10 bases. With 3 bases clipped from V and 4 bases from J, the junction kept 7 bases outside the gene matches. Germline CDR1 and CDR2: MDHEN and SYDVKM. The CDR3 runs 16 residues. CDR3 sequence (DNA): TGTGCCAGCAGTTTTTCGAGCGGGAGGGTAGCAGATACGCAGTATTTT. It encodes CASSFSSGRVADTQYF.

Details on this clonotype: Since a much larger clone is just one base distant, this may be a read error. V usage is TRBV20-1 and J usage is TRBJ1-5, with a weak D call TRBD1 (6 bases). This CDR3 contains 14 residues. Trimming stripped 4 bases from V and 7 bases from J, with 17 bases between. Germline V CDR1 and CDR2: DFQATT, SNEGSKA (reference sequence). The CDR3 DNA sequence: TGCAGTGCTAAACGAGGCGGGGACAAACAGCCCCAGCATTTT. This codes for CSAKRGGDKQPQHF.

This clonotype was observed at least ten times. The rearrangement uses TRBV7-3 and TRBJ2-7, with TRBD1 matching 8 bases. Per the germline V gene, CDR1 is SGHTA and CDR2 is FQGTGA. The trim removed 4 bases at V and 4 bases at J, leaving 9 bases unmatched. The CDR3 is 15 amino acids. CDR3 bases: TGTGCCAGCAGCTCATATCCAGGGGGCAATTACGAGCAGTACTTC. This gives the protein CASSSYPGGNYEQYF.

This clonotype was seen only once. CDR3 nucleotides: TGTGCCACCGGGAAGGGGGACAGGGGGGACGCTTTCTTT. It translates to CATGKGDRGDAFF. The rearrangement uses TRBV10-3 and TRBJ1-1; 11 positions match TRBD1. The germline V gene has CDR1 ENHRY and CDR2 SYGVKD. This CDR3 region has 13 residues. V was clipped by 10 bases and J by 11 bases; unmatched bases: 12.

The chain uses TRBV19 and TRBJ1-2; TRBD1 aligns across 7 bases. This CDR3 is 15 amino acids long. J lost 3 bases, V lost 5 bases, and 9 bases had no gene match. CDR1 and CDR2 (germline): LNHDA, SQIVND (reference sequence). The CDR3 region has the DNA TGTGCCAGTAGTTCCTCCGGGACAGAGCACTATGGCTACACCTTC. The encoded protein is CASSSSGTEHYGYTF. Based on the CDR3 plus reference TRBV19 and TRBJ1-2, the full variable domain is DGGITQSPKYLFRKEGQNVTLSCEQNLNHDAMYWYRQDPGQGLRLIYYSQIVNDFQKGDIAEGYSVSREKKESFPLTVTSAQKNPTAFYLCASSSSGTEHYGYTFGSGTRLTVV.

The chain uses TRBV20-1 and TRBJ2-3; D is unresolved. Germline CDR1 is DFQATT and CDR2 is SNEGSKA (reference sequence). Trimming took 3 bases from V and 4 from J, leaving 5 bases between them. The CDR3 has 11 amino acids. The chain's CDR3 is CSASKADTQYF. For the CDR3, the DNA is TGCAGTGCTAGTAAGGCAGATACGCAGTATTTT.

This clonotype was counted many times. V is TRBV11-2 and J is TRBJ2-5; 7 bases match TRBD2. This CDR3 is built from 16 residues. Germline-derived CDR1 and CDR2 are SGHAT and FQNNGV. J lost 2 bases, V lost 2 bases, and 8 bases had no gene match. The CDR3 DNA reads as TGTGCCAGCAGCTTATCCCCGCGGGGGTATCAAGAGACCCAGTACTTC. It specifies CASSLSPRGYQETQYF.

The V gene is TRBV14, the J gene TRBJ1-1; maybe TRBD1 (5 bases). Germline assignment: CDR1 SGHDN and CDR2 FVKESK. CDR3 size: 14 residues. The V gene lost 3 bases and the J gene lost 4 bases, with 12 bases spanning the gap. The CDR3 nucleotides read TGTGCCAGCAGCCATCAGGGACGGGGCACTGAAGCTTTCTTT. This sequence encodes CASSHQGRGTEAFF.

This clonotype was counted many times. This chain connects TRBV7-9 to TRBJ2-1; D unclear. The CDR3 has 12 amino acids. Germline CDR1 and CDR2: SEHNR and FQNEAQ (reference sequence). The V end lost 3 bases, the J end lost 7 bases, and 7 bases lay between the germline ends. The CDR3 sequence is CASSFDGNEQFF. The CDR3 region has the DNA TGTGCCAGCAGCTTTGACGGTAATGAGCAGTTCTTC.

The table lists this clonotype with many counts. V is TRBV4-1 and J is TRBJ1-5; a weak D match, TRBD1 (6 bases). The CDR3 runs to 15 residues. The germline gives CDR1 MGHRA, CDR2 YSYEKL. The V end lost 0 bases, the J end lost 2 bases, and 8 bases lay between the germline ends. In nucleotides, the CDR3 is TGCGCCAGCAGCCAAGATCCAGGGGGCAATCAGCCCCAGCATTTT. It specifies CASSQDPGGNQPQHF.

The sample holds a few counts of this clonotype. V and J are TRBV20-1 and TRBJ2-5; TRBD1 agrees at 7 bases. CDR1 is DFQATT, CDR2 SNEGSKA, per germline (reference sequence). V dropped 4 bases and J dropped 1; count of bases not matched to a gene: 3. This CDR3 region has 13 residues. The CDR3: CSATTGSQETQYF. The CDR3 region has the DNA TGCAGTGCTACGACAGGGTCCCAAGAGACCCAGTACTTC.

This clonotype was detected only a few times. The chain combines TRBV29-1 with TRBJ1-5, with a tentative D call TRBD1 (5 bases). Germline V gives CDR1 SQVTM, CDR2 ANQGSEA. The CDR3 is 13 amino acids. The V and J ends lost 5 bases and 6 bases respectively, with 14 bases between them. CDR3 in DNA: TGCAGCGTTTCTGAGGGGCTTAGTCAGCCCCAGCATTTT. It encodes CSVSEGLSQPQHF.

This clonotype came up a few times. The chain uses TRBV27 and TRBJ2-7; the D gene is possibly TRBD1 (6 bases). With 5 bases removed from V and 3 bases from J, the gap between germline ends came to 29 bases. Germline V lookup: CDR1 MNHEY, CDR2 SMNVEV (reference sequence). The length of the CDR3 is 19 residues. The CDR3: CASSAGWGQEKARLYEQYF. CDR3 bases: TGTGCCAGCAGTGCAGGTTGGGGGCAGGAGAAGGCCAGACTCTACGAGCAGTACTTC.

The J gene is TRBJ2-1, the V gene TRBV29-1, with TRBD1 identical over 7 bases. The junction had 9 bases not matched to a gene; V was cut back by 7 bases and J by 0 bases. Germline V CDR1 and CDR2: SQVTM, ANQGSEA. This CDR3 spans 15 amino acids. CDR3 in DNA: TGCAGCGCCGAACCCAGGGGGAGCTCCTACAATGAGCAGTTCTTC. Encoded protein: CSAEPRGSSYNEQFF.

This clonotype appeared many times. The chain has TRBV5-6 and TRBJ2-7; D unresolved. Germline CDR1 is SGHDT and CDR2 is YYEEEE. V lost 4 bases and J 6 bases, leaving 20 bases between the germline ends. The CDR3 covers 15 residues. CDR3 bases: TGTGCCAGCAGCATAATGCGGACGCAGACCCTCGAGCAGTACTTC. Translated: CASSIMRTQTLEQYF.

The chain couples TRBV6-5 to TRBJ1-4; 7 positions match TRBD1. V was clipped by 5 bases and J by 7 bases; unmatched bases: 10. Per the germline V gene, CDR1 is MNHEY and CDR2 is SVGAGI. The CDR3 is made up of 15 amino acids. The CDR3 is CASSHLAGQREKLFF. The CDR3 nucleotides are TGTGCCAGCAGTCATCTAGCGGGACAGCGTGAAAAACTGTTTTTT.

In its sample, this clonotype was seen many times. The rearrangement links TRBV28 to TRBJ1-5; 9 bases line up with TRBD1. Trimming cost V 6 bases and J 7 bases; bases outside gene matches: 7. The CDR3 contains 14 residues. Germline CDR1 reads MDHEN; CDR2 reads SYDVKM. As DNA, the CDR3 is TGTGCCAGCAGCCTCGGGACAGGGAAGCAGCCCCAGCATTTT. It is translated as CASSLGTGKQPQHF.

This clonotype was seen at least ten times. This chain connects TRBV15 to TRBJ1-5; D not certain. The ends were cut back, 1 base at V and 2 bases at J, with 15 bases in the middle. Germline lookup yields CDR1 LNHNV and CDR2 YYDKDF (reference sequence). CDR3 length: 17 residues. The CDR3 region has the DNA TGTGCCACCAGCAGAGGGGGAAGCGGGAAGGGCAATCAGCCCCAGCATTTT. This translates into CATSRGGSGKGNQPQHF.

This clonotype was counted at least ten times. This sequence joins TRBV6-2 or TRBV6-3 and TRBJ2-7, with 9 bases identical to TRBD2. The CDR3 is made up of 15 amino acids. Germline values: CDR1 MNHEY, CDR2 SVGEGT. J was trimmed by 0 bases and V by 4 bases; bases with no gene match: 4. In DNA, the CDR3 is TGTGCCAGCAGTTCGAGCGGGAGGATCTCCTACGAGCAGTACTTC. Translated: CASSSSGRISYEQYF.

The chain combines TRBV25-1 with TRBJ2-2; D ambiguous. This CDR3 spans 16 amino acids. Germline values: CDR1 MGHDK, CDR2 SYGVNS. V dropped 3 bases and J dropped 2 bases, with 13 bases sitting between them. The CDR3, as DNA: TGTGCCAGCAGTGAGGGCCACGAGATAAACACCGGGGAGCTGTTTTTT. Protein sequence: CASSEGHEINTGELFF.

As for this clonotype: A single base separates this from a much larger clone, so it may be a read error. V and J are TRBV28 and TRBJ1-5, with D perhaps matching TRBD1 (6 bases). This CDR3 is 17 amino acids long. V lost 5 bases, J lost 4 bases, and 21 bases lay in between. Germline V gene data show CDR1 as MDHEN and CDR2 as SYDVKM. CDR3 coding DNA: TGTGCCAGCAGTCCATGGGTGGGGGCAGTTAGAAATCAGCCCCAGCATTTT. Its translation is CASSPWVGAVRNQPQHF.

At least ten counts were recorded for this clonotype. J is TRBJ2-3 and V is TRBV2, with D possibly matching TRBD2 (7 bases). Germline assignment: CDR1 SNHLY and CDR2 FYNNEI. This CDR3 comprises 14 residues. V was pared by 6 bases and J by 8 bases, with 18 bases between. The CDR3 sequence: CASRVASGGGTQYF. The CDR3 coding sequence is TGTGCCAGCAGGGTGGCTAGCGGAGGGGGTACGCAGTATTTT. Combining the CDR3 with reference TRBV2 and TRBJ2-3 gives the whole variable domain EPEVTQTPSHQVTQMGQEVILRCVPISNHLYFYWYRQILGQKVEFLVSFYNNEISEKSEIFDDQFSVERPDGSNFTLKIRSTKLEDSAMYFCASRVASGGGTQYFGPGTRLTVL.

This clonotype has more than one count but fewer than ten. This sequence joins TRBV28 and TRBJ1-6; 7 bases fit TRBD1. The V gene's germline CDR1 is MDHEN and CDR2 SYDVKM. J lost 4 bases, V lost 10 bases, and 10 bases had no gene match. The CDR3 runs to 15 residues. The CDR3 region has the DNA TGTGCCATCCCACAGGGGAGGGGATATAATTCACCCCTCCACTTT. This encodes CAIPQGRGYNSPLHF. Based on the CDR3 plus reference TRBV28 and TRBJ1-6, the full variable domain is DVKVTQSSRYLVKRTGEKVFLECVQDMDHENMFWYRQDPGLGLRLIYFSYDVKMKEKGDIPEGYSVSREKKERFSLILESASTNQTSMYLCAIPQGRGYNSPLHFGNGTRLTVT.

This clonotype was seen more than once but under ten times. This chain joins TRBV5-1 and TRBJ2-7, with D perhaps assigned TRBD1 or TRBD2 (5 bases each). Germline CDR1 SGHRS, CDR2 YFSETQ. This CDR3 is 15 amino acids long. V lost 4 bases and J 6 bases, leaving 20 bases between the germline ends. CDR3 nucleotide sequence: TGCGCCAGCAGCGAAACAGGACTGATCCTGAGCGAGCAGTACTTC. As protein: CASSETGLILSEQYF.

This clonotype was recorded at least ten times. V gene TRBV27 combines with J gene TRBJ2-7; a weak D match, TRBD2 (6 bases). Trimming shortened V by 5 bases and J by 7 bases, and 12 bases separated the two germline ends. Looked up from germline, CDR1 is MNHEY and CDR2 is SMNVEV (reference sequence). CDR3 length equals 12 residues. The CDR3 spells CASSRGLGEQYF. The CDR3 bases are TGTGCCAGCAGTCGGGGGTTGGGTGAGCAGTACTTC.